The rows below give T cell receptor beta chains drawn from one sample of a study of blood T cell repertoires in COVID-19. Using immunoSEQ multiplex PCR, the repertoire was profiled, and TCRdb retains in-frame clones only, with some absent. This sample yields about 70,000 clones, of which around 83% are seen a single time; under 7.5% belongs to the top ten. The sequenced sample was peripheral blood. These receptors were obtained from a man younger than 40 with COVID-19, enrolled during active disease. Each CDR3 is given with its conserved first and last residue. Each record gives: D gene, J gene, V gene, clone size, CDR3 protein, CDR3 DNA. The D gene is left open where the match is weak. Size tells how often a clone was seen (once, few, many) or the class of an expanded clone, and some rows leave it out.

>TRBD2|TRBJ2-5|TRBV11-2|few
CASSLASGTFSETQYF
TGTGCCAGCAGCTTAGCTAGCGGGACTTTCTCAGAGACCCAGTACTTC
>NA|TRBJ1-2|TRBV27|NA
CASSPSRGYTF
TGTGCCAGCAGTCCCTCGCGGGGCTACACCTTC
>TRBD2|TRBJ2-1|TRBV5-6|once
CASSDSGRTFEPFF
TGTGCCAGCAGCGACAGCGGGAGGACCTTCGAGCCGTTCTTC
>NA|TRBJ2-7|TRBV13|NA
CASSLAGIRSYEQYF
TGTGCCAGCAGCTTAGCCGGGATTCGTTCCTACGAGCAGTACTTC
>NA|TRBJ2-5|TRBV9|NA
CASSVDWQETQYF
TGTGCCAGCAGCGTAGACTGGCAAGAGACCCAGTACTTC
>TRBD1|TRBJ1-1|TRBV9|NA
CASSVVGGMNTEAFF
TGTGCCAGCAGCGTAGTAGGGGGCATGAACACTGAAGCTTTCTTT
>TRBD1|TRBJ2-2|TRBV6-4|NA
CASSDSWGQGSTGELFF
TGTGCCAGCAGTGACTCATGGGGACAGGGAAGCACCGGGGAGCTGTTTTTT
>TRBD1|TRBJ1-1|TRBV5-1|NA
CASSPAGGTEAFF
TGCGCCAGCAGCCCGGCAGGGGGTACTGAAGCTTTCTTT
>TRBD1|TRBJ1-1|TRBV27|NA
CASSLGTGPNTEAFF
TGTGCCAGCAGTTTAGGGACAGGTCCGAACACTGAAGCTTTCTTT
>TRBD1|TRBJ1-6|TRBV2|NA
CASSHTGTASFRGSPLHF
TGTGCCAGCAGTCACACCGGGACAGCTTCATTTAGGGGGTCACCCCTCCACTTT
>NA|TRBJ1-6|TRBV27|NA
CASTNAGSGQALHF
TGTGCCAGCACGAACGCTGGAAGCGGTCAGGCCCTCCACTTT
>NA|TRBJ1-1|TRBV28|NA
CASKQGDTEAFF
TGTGCCAGCAAACAGGGAGACACTGAAGCTTTCTTT
>NA|TRBJ1-6|TRBV14|NA
CASSQDRGSIYNSPLHF
TGTGCCAGCAGCCAAGACAGGGGCTCAATCTATAATTCACCCCTCCACTTT
>TRBD1|TRBJ1-2|TRBV5-5|NA
CASSLGDRNYGYTF
TGTGCCAGCAGCTTGGGGGACAGAAACTATGGCTACACCTTC
>NA|TRBJ1-2|TRBV19|few
CASSMSPQGLIGYTF
TGTGCCAGTAGTATGTCCCCACAGGGATTGATCGGCTACACCTTC
>TRBD2|TRBJ2-5|TRBV6-2/TRBV6-3|NA
CASSPGTSGKETQYF
TGTGCCAGCAGTCCCGGGACTAGCGGGAAAGAGACCCAGTACTTC
>TRBD1|TRBJ1-2|TRBV14|NA
CASSRLRTGGGYTF
TGTGCCAGCAGCCGCCTTCGAACAGGGGGTGGCTACACCTTC
>NA|TRBJ2-6|TRBV7-9|NA
CASSLDFYGANVLTF
TGTGCCAGCAGCTTAGATTTTTATGGGGCCAACGTCCTGACTTTC
>NA|TRBJ2-5|TRBV14|NA
CASSQGSGLRKETQYF
TGTGCCAGCAGCCAAGGTAGCGGTCTCAGAAAAGAGACCCAGTACTTC
>NA|TRBJ2-7|TRBV27|NA
CASSLQGDSYEQYF
TGTGCCAGCAGTCTTCAGGGTGATAGTTACGAGCAGTACTTC
>NA|TRBJ2-7|TRBV29-1|NA
CSVEGQNSYEQYF
TGCAGCGTTGAAGGACAGAACTCCTACGAGCAGTACTTC
>NA|TRBJ1-5|TRBV11-2|few
CASSLDRANQPQHF
TGTGCCAGCAGCTTAGACAGGGCAAATCAGCCCCAGCATTTT
>TRBD1|TRBJ2-3|TRBV7-7|once
CASSSGQGRTDTQYF
TGTGCTAGCAGCTCTGGACAGGGGAGGACAGATACGCAGTATTTT
>TRBD2|TRBJ2-1|TRBV6-6|few
CASSEGLASGEQFF
TGTGCCAGCAGTGAGGGACTAGCATCGGGTGAGCAGTTCTTC
>NA|TRBJ1-3|TRBV7-9|NA
CASNRDLTGNTIYF
TGTGCCAGCAACCGGGACTTAACTGGAAACACCATATATTTT
>NA|TRBJ1-5|TRBV5-6|NA
CASSSSLRGGQPQHF
TGTGCCAGCAGCTCATCCCTCAGGGGTGGGCAGCCCCAGCATTTT
>NA|TRBJ1-1|TRBV19|NA
CASSKHAGSSLNTEAFF
TGTGCCAGTAGTAAGCATGCAGGATCATCCTTGAACACTGAAGCTTTCTTT
>NA|TRBJ2-3|TRBV2|NA
CASTVRADTQYF
TGTGCCAGCACTGTAAGAGCAGATACGCAGTATTTT
>TRBD1|TRBJ1-2|TRBV28|NA
CASSSTTGGANSGYTF
TGTGCCAGCAGTTCCACCACAGGGGGCGCAAATTCTGGCTACACCTTC
>TRBD1|TRBJ1-5|TRBV19|NA
CASNRDRDNQPQHF
TGTGCCAGCAACCGGGACAGAGACAATCAGCCCCAGCATTTT
>TRBD2|TRBJ2-2|TRBV9|NA
CASSVEDLAGTGELFF
TGTGCCAGCAGCGTAGAGGACCTAGCGGGGACCGGGGAGCTGTTTTTT
>TRBD1|TRBJ2-2|TRBV2|once
CASSRQGSITGELFF
TGTGCCAGCAGCCGACAGGGAAGTATCACCGGGGAGCTGTTTTTT
>TRBD1|TRBJ2-3|TRBV4-1|few
CASSPSGTGGLTDTQYF
TGCGCCAGCAGCCCATCCGGGACAGGGGGCCTTACAGATACGCAGTATTTT
>TRBD2|TRBJ2-7|TRBV24-1|NA
CATSGQTGTSGAYEQYF
TGTGCCACCAGTGGCCAAACGGGGACTAGCGGAGCCTACGAGCAGTACTTC
>NA|TRBJ2-6|TRBV4-2|NA
CASSPRGFGETSGANVLTF
TGTGCCAGCAGCCCAAGGGGGTTTGGGGAGACCTCTGGGGCCAACGTCCTGACTTTC
>NA|TRBJ2-7|TRBV10-3|NA
CATLRQGGRAGEQYF
TGTGCCACCCTTCGCCAAGGGGGGAGGGCCGGTGAGCAGTACTTC
>TRBD1|TRBJ2-3|TRBV30|NA
CAWSVGVTTGGTDTQYF
TGTGCCTGGAGTGTGGGGGTTACAACAGGGGGCACAGATACGCAGTATTTT
>NA|TRBJ1-5|TRBV28|NA
CASRGGYQPQHF
TGTGCCAGCAGGGGGGGGTATCAGCCCCAGCATTTT
>NA|TRBJ2-3|TRBV7-2|NA
CASSLRGSRTDTQYF
TGTGCCAGCAGCTTACGCGGAAGCCGCACAGATACGCAGTATTTT
>NA|TRBJ1-4|TRBV7-9|many
CASSLLGATNEKLFF
TGTGCCAGCAGCTTACTTGGGGCGACTAATGAAAAACTGTTTTTT
>TRBD2|TRBJ2-1|TRBV7-6|few
CASSASGNEQFF
TGTGCCAGCAGCGCTAGCGGTAATGAGCAGTTCTTC
>NA|TRBJ1-3|TRBV28|once
CASSKESQGNTIYF
TGTGCCAGCAGTAAAGAGTCACAGGGAAACACCATATATTTT
>TRBD2|TRBJ2-5|TRBV3-1/TRBV3-2|once
CASSPGVAGAQETQYF
TGTGCCAGCAGCCCTGGAGTAGCGGGAGCACAAGAGACCCAGTACTTC
>NA|TRBJ1-1|TRBV18|many
CASSPPEGKFGGNTEAFF
TGTGCCAGCTCACCACCGGAGGGGAAATTTGGAGGGAACACTGAAGCTTTCTTT
>NA|TRBJ1-1|TRBV2|few
CASRYDMNTEAFF
TGTGCCAGCAGGTATGACATGAACACTGAAGCTTTCTTT
>TRBD2|TRBJ2-3|TRBV10-1|few
CASSESEGGRSDTQYF
TGCGCCAGCAGTGAGTCGGAGGGCGGGAGGTCAGATACGCAGTATTTT
>TRBD1|TRBJ2-3|TRBV12-5|NA
CASGSGTGLSTDTQYF
TGTGCTAGTGGTTCCGGGACAGGCCTTAGCACAGATACGCAGTATTTT
>NA|TRBJ2-7|TRBV6-5|NA
CASSYGRDSYEQYF
TGTGCCAGCAGTTACGGTCGGGATTCCTACGAGCAGTACTTC